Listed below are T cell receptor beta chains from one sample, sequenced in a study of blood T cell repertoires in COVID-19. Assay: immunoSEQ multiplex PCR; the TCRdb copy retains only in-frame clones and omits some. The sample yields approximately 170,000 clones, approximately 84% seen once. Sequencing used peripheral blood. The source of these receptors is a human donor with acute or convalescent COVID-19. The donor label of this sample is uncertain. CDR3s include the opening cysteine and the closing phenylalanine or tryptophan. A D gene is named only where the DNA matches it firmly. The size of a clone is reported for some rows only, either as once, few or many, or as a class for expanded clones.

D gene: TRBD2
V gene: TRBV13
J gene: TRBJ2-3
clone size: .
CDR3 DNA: TGTGCCAGCAGCTGGCCTAGCGGGAGGGCCACAGATACGCAGTATTTT
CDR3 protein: CASSWPSGRATDTQYF

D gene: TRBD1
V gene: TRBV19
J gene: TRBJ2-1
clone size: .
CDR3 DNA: TGTGCCACTGGGGACAGGGTGACCTCCTACAATGAGCAGTTCTTC
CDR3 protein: CATGDRVTSYNEQFF

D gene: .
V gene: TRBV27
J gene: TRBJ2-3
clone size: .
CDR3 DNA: TGTGCCAGCAGTTTAGCTTTATACAGGGGGGGAGGCACAGATACGCAGTATTTT
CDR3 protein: CASSLALYRGGGTDTQYF

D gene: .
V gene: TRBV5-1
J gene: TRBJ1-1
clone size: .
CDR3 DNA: TGCGCCAGCAGCTTGGGTCTTAACACTGAAGCTTTCTTT
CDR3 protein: CASSLGLNTEAFF

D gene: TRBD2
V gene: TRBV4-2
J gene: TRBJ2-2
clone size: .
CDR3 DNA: TGTGCCAGCAGCCAAGGGACTAGCGGAGACTTCGCGAACACCGGGGAGCTGTTTTTT
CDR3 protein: CASSQGTSGDFANTGELFF

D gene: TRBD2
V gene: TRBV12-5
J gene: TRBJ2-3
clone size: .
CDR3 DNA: TGTGCTAGTGGTTTGGTTTCTAGCGGGGAGGATCCAGATACGCAGTATTTT
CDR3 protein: CASGLVSSGEDPDTQYF

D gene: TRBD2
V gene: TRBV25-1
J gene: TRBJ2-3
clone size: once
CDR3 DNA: TGTGCCAGCAGTGGAGCCCCGGGGGGGGCTGTCACAGATACGCAGTATTTT
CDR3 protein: CASSGAPGGAVTDTQYF

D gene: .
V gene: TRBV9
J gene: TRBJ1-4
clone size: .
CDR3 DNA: TGTGCCAGCAGCGTAGATGGGGCTCTGGAAAAACTGTTTTTT
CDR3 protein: CASSVDGALEKLFF

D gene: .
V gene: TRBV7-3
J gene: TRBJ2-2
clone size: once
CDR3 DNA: TGTGCCAGCAGCGCCGCAGCCCGAGGCACCGGGGAGCTGTTTTTT
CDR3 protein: CASSAAARGTGELFF

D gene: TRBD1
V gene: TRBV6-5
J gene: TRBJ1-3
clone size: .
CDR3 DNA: TGTGCCAGCAGCCGCGGGACAGCTGGAAACACCATATATTTT
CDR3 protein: CASSRGTAGNTIYF

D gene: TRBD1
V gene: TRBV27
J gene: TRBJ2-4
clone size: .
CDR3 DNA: TGTGCCAGCAGTTCGCGGACAGGTTTAGCCAAAAACATTCAGTACTTC
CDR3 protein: CASSSRTGLAKNIQYF

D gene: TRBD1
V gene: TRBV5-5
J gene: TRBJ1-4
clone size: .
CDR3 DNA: TGTGCCAGCAGCCGCCTGGACAGGACCCTTAATGAAAAACTGTTTTTT
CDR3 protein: CASSRLDRTLNEKLFF

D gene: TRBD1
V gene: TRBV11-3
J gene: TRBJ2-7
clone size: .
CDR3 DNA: TGTGCCAGCAGCCGGGCAGGGGGCTACGAGCAGTACTTC
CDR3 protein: CASSRAGGYEQYF

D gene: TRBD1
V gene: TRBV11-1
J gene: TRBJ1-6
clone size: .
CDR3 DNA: TGTGCCAGCAGCTCCTGGACAGGGATGCAATCACCCCTCCACTTT
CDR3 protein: CASSSWTGMQSPLHF

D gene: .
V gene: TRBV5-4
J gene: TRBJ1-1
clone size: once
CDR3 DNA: TGTGCCAGCAGCTTGGCATCGAACACTGAAGCTTTCTTT
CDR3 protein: CASSLASNTEAFF

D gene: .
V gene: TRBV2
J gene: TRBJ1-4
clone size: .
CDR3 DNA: TGTGCCAGCAGTGAACGGGGTATGGGAGAAAAACTGTTTTTT
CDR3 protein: CASSERGMGEKLFF

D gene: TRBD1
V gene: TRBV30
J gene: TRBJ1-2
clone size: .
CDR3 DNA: TGTGCCTGGAGCCCGACAGGGGGCAATGGCTACACCTTC
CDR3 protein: CAWSPTGGNGYTF

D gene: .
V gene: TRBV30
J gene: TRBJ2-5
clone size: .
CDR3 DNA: TGTGCCTGGGTCGCGGGGTGGGAGACCCAGTACTTC
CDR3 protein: CAWVAGWETQYF

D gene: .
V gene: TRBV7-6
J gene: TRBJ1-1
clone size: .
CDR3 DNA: TGTGCCAGCAGCTTAGCGCGAGGGGGCACTGAAGCTTTCTTT
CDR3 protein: CASSLARGGTEAFF

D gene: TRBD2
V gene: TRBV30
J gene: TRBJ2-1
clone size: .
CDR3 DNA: TGTGCCTTGGGACTAGCGGGAGGATCTGAGCAGTTCTTC
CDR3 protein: CALGLAGGSEQFF

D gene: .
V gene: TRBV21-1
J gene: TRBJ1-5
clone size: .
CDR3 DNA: TGTGCCAGCAGCAAAGAATTGTCATTCCCCAACAATCAGCCCCAGCATTTT
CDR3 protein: CASSKELSFPNNQPQHF

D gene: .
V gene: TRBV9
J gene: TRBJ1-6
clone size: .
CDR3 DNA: TGTGCCAGCAGCGTAGGGACAGCTCGTAATTCACCCCTCCACTTT
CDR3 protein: CASSVGTARNSPLHF

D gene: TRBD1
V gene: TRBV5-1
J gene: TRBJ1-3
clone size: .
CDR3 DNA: TGCGCCAGCAGCCCCTCCGGGACAGCTGGAAACACCATATATTTT
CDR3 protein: CASSPSGTAGNTIYF

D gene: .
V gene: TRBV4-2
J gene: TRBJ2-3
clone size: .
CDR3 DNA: TGTGCCAGCAGCCAAGAGGGAGGAACTTGGACAGATACGCAGTATTTT
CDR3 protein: CASSQEGGTWTDTQYF

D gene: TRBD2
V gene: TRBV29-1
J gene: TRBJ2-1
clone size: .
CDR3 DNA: TGCAGCGTTGTCTTACTTGCGGGAGATCACAATGAGCAGTTCTTC
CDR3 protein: CSVVLLAGDHNEQFF

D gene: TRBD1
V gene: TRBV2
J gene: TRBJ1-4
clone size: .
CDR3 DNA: TGTGCCAGCGACAGGGGATTCAAAAATGAAAAACTGTTTTTT
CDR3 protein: CASDRGFKNEKLFF

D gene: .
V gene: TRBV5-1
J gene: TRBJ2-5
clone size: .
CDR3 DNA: TGCGCCAGCAGCTTGGGCTGGACAGCGGAAGTGACCCAGTACTTC
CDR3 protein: CASSLGWTAEVTQYF

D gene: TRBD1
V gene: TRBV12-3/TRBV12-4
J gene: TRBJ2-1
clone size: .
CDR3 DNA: TGTGCCAGCAGTTCCCGGACAGGGGAGCAGTTCTTC
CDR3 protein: CASSSRTGEQFF

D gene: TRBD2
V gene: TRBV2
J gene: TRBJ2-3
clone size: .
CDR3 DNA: TGTGCCAGCAGTGAAGGACTAGCGGGAGGAGATACGCAGTATTTT
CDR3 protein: CASSEGLAGGDTQYF

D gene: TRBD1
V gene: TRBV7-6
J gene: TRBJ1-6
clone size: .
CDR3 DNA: TGTGCCAGCAGCTCGGTGGGACAGGGGTCTTCACCCCTCCACTTT
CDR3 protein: CASSSVGQGSSPLHF

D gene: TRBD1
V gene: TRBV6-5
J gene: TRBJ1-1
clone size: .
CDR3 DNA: TGTGCCAGCAGTTCCAGGGACAGACTTAACACTGAAGCTTTCTTT
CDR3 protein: CASSSRDRLNTEAFF

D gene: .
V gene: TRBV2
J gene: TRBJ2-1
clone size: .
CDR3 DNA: TGTGCCAGCAGTGAAAGAACCTCTAGAAGTGAGCAGTTCTTC
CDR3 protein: CASSERTSRSEQFF

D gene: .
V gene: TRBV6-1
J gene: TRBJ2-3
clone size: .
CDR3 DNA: TGTGCCAGCGTCTCGGGGTCCGATACGCAGTATTTT
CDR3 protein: CASVSGSDTQYF

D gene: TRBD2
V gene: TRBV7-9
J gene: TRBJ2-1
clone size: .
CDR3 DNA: TGTGCCAGCAGCTTATTTATGGGACTAGCGGCACCCAATGAGCAGTTCTTC
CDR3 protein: CASSLFMGLAAPNEQFF

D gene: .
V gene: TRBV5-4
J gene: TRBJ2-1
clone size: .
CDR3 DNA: TGTGCCAGCAGCAGAGAACAGAGTCTCTCCTACAATGAGCAGTTCTTC
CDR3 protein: CASSREQSLSYNEQFF

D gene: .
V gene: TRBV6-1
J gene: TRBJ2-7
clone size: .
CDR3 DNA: TGTGCCAGCAGTGAAATCCGACATACAACCTACGAGCAGTACTTC
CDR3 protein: CASSEIRHTTYEQYF

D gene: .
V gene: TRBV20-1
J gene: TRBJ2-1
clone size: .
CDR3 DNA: TGCAGTGCTAGCAACAAAAATGAGCAGTTCTTC
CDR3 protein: CSASNKNEQFF

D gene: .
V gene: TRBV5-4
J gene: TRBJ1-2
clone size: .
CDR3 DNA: TGTGCCAGCAGCTTTCCGGGGATGGATGGCTACACCTTC
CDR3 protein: CASSFPGMDGYTF

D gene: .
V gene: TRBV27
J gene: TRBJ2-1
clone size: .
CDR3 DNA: TGTGCCAGCAGTCCGAACATCGCCGGCGGGGTGGGTGAGCAGTTCTTC
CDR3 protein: CASSPNIAGGVGEQFF